The 20 T cell receptor beta chains reported below all come from one sample, sequenced in a study of T cell repertoires in cytomegalovirus infection (dated by TCRdb to about 2019). The sample was run on an Illumina HiSeq 1500. TCRdb ran its own pipeline on the public reads, namely fastp trimming at Q25 and MiXCR clone calling, and kept in-frame beta chains. Each CDR3 protein gets just one entry, which takes the most common genes and DNA from the rows behind it. The sample yields roughly 230,000 distinct CDR3 sequences; around 6.2% were counted once. Clones ranked in the top ten supply roughly 6% of the sample. The sequencing sample was made of PBMCs. These receptors were obtained from a human donor in good health (CMV status not recorded). Some clones in this sample may be carry-over from other donors' samples.

This clonotype was counted many times. The CDR3 reads CASSDVDGYTF. Written as DNA, the CDR3 is TGTGCCAGTAGTGATGTGGATGGCTACACCTTC. The chain joins TRBV19 to TRBJ1-2, with no clear D. V gave up 5 bases and J gave up 6 bases, with 7 bases separating them. Per germline, CDR1 LNHDA and CDR2 SQIVND (reference sequence). The CDR3 consists of 11 residues.

This clonotype showed up many times. V and J are TRBV2 and TRBJ2-3; possible D gene TRBD1, 6 bases. The V and J ends lost 8 bases and 1 base respectively, with 10 bases between them. Germline lookup yields CDR1 SNHLY and CDR2 FYNNEI. The CDR3 runs 13 residues. This chain's CDR3 is CASGGIGTDTQYF. The CDR3 coding sequence is TGTGCCAGCGGGGGCATCGGCACAGATACGCAGTATTTT.

This clonotype was seen repeatedly, ten times or more. The chain has TRBV7-3 and TRBJ2-5, with D possibly called TRBD1 or TRBD2 (7 bases each). Germline V gene sequence: CDR1 SGHTA, CDR2 FQGTGA. The ends were cut back, 8 bases at V and 5 bases at J, with 21 bases in the middle. CDR3 length: 15 residues. Here the CDR3 reads CASARGGGATETQYF. CDR3 DNA sequence: TGTGCCAGCGCCCGGGGAGGGGGCGCCACGGAGACCCAGTACTTC. Supplemented by reference TRBV7-3 and TRBJ2-5, the full variable domain reads GAGVSQTPSNKVTEKGKYVELRCDPISGHTALYWYRQSLGQGPEFLIYFQGTGAADDSGLPNDRFFAVRPEGSVSTLKIQRTERGDSAVYLCASARGGGATETQYFGPGTRLLVL.

In its sample, this clonotype was seen many times. This chain joins TRBV5-6 and TRBJ2-4; D is ambiguous. V was clipped by 2 bases and J by 0 bases, with 12 bases between them. From germline, CDR1 is SGHDT and CDR2 YYEEEE. CDR3 size: 16 residues. CDR3 loop: CASSFSDRVAKNIQYF. The CDR3 bases are TGTGCCAGCAGCTTTTCAGACCGCGTAGCCAAAAACATTCAGTACTTC.

This clonotype was seen ten or more times. The rearrangement links TRBV7-9 to TRBJ1-5; D unresolved. Between the trimmed V and J ends, which lost 1 base and 5 bases, there was a span of 9 bases. The germline V gene encodes CDR1 SEHNR and CDR2 FQNEAQ (reference sequence). The CDR3 is made up of 14 amino acids. The CDR3 DNA reads as TGTGCCAGCAGCTTAGGGGCAGGACATCAGCCCCAGCATTTT. It is translated as CASSLGAGHQPQHF.

This clonotype was recorded at least ten times. This sequence joins TRBV7-2 and TRBJ2-5; 8 bases agree with TRBD1. This CDR3 is 15 amino acids long. Germline V gene lookup returns CDR1 SGHTA and CDR2 FQGNSA. The V gene end was trimmed by 3 bases and the J gene end by 1 base; junction bases not matched to a gene: 4. The CDR3 is CASSFRQGSQETQYF. DNA of the CDR3: TGTGCCAGCAGCTTCCGACAGGGGTCCCAAGAGACCCAGTACTTC.

This clonotype was detected many times. The rearrangement links TRBV6-8 to TRBJ1-1; D is uncertain. CDR3 length: 14 amino acids. Germline V CDR1 and CDR2: MNHGY, SAAAGT. V was shortened by 11 bases and J by 2 bases, with 18 bases between the two germline ends. The chain's CDR3 is CASSTRQNNTEAFF. The CDR3 nucleotides read TGTGCCTCTAGCACCCGACAAAATAACACTGAAGCTTTCTTT.

This clonotype has at least ten counts. This chain links TRBV12-3 or TRBV12-4 with TRBJ1-5, with D hard to call. The CDR3 has 13 residues. V gave up 1 base and J gave up 7 bases, with 8 bases separating them. The CDR3 protein is CASSLGGQQPQHF. The CDR3 coding sequence is TGTGCCAGCAGTTTAGGTGGCCAACAGCCCCAGCATTTT.

This clonotype was counted many times. The rearrangement links TRBV7-3 to TRBJ1-1, with 10 nucleotides matching TRBD1. CDR3 length: 15 residues. J lost 5 bases, V lost 5 bases, and 8 bases had no gene match. Germline V gives CDR1 SGHTA, CDR2 FQGTGA. The CDR3 bases are TGTGCCAGCAGCCCGCAGGGACAGGGGATGACTGAAGCTTTCTTT. It yields the protein CASSPQGQGMTEAFF. The whole variable domain, remainder taken from reference TRBV7-3 and TRBJ1-1, is GAGVSQTPSNKVTEKGKYVELRCDPISGHTALYWYRQSLGQGPEFLIYFQGTGAADDSGLPNDRFFAVRPEGSVSTLKIQRTERGDSAVYLCASSPQGQGMTEAFFGQGTRLTVV.

With respect to this clonotype: A much larger clone lies one base from this, so it may be a read error. This sequence joins TRBV5-1 and TRBJ2-1; 8 bases line up with TRBD1. Germline CDR1 SGHRS, CDR2 YFSETQ. V shed 4 bases and J 6 bases; nucleotides not matched to a gene: 6. The CDR3 length is 14 residues. The CDR3 here is CASSVSQGANEQFF. Written as DNA, the CDR3 is TGCGCCAGCAGCGTTTCCCAGGGGGCCAATGAGCAGTTCTTC.

This clonotype was detected many times. The V and J genes are TRBV29-1 and TRBJ1-2, with a tentative D call TRBD1 (5 bases). Per the germline V gene, CDR1 is SQVTM and CDR2 is ANQGSEA. V lost 3 bases, J lost 3 bases, and 8 bases lay in between. The CDR3 runs to 12 residues. CDR3 nucleotide sequence: TGCAGCGTTGACCAAGGGGACTATGGCTACACCTTC. Residues: CSVDQGDYGYTF.

This clonotype was observed many times. CDR3 loop: CASSQDGSGGGVETQYF. Here the CDR3 DNA reads TGTGCCAGCAGCCAAGATGGATCCGGGGGTGGGGTCGAGACCCAGTACTTC. The rearrangement uses TRBV4-2 and TRBJ2-5; TRBD2 might be the D (6 bases). Germline loops: CDR1 LGHNA, CDR2 YNFKEQ. This CDR3 region has 17 residues. V was shortened by 0 bases and J by 5 bases, with 19 bases between the two germline ends.

This clonotype has ten or more counts. The J gene is TRBJ1-1, the V gene TRBV27, with TRBD1 matching 7 bases. CDR3 length: 14 amino acids. Trimming removed 3 bases from V and 7 bases from J; junction bases left unmatched: 8. Germline lookup yields CDR1 MNHEY and CDR2 SMNVEV (reference sequence). As DNA, the CDR3 is TGTGCCAGCAGTTTTCTTTCCCGGGACAGTGAAGCTTTCTTT. It translates to CASSFLSRDSEAFF.

This clonotype has at least ten counts. The chain combines TRBV6-1 with TRBJ1-2; D possibly corresponds to TRBD1 (5 bases). Trimming took off 0 bases at V and 4 bases at J, with 9 bases between the two ends. This CDR3 region has 14 residues. Germline values: CDR1 MNHNS, CDR2 SASEGT. The CDR3 loop is CASSEAPGPYGYTF. CDR3 bases: TGTGCCAGCAGTGAAGCCCCGGGGCCCTATGGCTACACCTTC.

This chain connects TRBV4-3 to TRBJ1-2; D is perhaps TRBD1 (5 bases). This CDR3 is 15 amino acids long. Trimming pared 0 bases from V and 2 bases from J, leaving 10 bases between. The germline CDR1 and CDR2 sequences are LGHNA and YSLEER. CDR3 sequence (DNA): TGCGCCAGCAGCCAAGATTGGGCAGGGAACTATGGCTACACCTTC. Translating it yields CASSQDWAGNYGYTF.

This clonotype was found many times. The chain employs TRBV4-2 and TRBJ2-1; D is possibly TRBD1 (6 bases). The CDR3 covers 15 residues. CDR1 LGHNA and CDR2 YNFKEQ come from the germline V gene. V was trimmed by 6 bases and J by 1 base, leaving 13 bases between them. CDR3 residues: CASRPDSKSYNEQFF. In nucleotides, the CDR3 is TGTGCCAGCAGACCGGACAGCAAGTCCTACAATGAGCAGTTCTTC.

In this sample, this clonotype turned up many times. The rearrangement uses TRBV3-1 and TRBJ2-7; D is possibly TRBD1 or TRBD2 (7 bases each). Germline loops: CDR1 LGHDT, CDR2 YNNKEL (reference sequence). The CDR3 has 14 amino acids. Trimming stripped 3 bases from V and 5 bases from J, with 14 bases between. The CDR3 reads CASSQGTAGNEQYF. CDR3 coding DNA: TGTGCCAGCAGCCAGGGGACAGCGGGGAACGAGCAGTACTTC.

The chain has TRBV29-1 and TRBJ2-5; perhaps TRBD1 as D (6 bases). The V gene lost 7 bases and the J gene lost 2 bases, with 11 bases spanning the gap. The CDR3 spans 12 residues. Germline CDR1 SQVTM, CDR2 ANQGSEA. CDR3 sequence (DNA): TGCAGCGGCCGGACAGCGCAAGAGACCCAGTACTTC. Translation: CSGRTAQETQYF.

This clonotype was observed many times. The genes are TRBV6-2 or TRBV6-3 and TRBJ2-7; D is unresolved. From germline, CDR1 is MNHEY and CDR2 SVGEGT. The CDR3 covers 14 residues. Trimming took 5 bases from V and 0 from J, leaving 11 bases between them. The CDR3 sequence is CASSDTGRSYEQYF. CDR3 sequence (DNA): TGTGCCAGCAGTGATACTGGACGCTCCTACGAGCAGTACTTC.

The chain joins TRBV6-2 or TRBV6-3 to TRBJ2-7; tentatively, D is TRBD1 (6 bases). Deletions cut 3 bases from V and 2 bases from J, with 8 bases between. Per germline, CDR1 MNHEY and CDR2 SVGEGT. This CDR3 is 13 amino acids long. The CDR3 reads CASSYGQTYEQYF. The CDR3 bases are TGTGCCAGCAGTTATGGACAGACCTACGAGCAGTACTTC.